This is a list of T cell receptor beta chains from one sample in a study of cytomegalovirus exposure and HLA in healthy donors. Assay used: immunoSEQ multiplex PCR; TCRdb lists only in-frame clones, some missing. The sample consists of fewer than 150,000 clones, approximately 85% of them appearing once. The sample comprised PBMCs. These receptors came from a man between 18 and 35 years old in good health and CMV-seronegative. The CDR3 runs from the conserved cysteine through the conserved F or W. The D gene is left open where the match is weak. The listing skips clone size in some rows; elsewhere it reads once, few, many or a size class.

TRBJ1-2	TRBD1	once	TRBV6-5	CASRGQGEANYGYTF	TGTGCCAGCAGGGGACAGGGGGAAGCTAACTATGGCTACACCTTC
TRBJ2-7	-	-	TRBV2	CASKADGIYEQYF	TGTGCCAGCAAGGCCGACGGGATCTACGAGCAGTACTTC
TRBJ1-2	TRBD1	few	TRBV25-1	CASSDSTGTYGYTF	TGTGCCAGCAGTGATTCGACAGGGACCTATGGCTACACCTTC
TRBJ1-4	-	-	TRBV7-8	CASSLALATNEKLFF	TGTGCCAGCAGCTTAGCACTAGCAACTAATGAAAAACTGTTTTTT
TRBJ2-1	TRBD2	-	TRBV29-1	CSVGLAGGTNEQFF	TGCAGCGTTGGCCTAGCGGGAGGGACCAATGAGCAGTTCTTC
TRBJ1-6	TRBD1	-	TRBV19	CASSMGDRGIVDSPLHF	TGTGCCAGTAGTATGGGCGACAGGGGTATAGTAGATTCACCCCTCCACTTT
TRBJ1-3	-	-	TRBV5-1	CASSSLGRSSGNTIYF	TGCGCCAGCAGCTCCTTGGGGCGAAGCTCTGGAAACACCATATATTTT
TRBJ2-7	TRBD1	-	TRBV11-2	CASSLAQGAVYEQYF	TGTGCCAGCAGCTTAGCTCAGGGGGCCGTCTACGAGCAGTACTTC
TRBJ1-1	-	-	TRBV9	CASSAGSTEAFF	TGTGCCAGCAGCGCCGGGAGCACTGAAGCTTTCTTT
TRBJ1-4	-	-	TRBV29-1	CSIQTTAEKLFF	TGCAGCATCCAAACTACCGCGGAAAAACTGTTTTTT
TRBJ2-1	TRBD2	-	TRBV7-2	CASSLLAGGHNEQFF	TGTGCCAGCAGCTTACTAGCGGGGGGGCACAATGAGCAGTTCTTC
TRBJ2-1	TRBD2	-	TRBV27	CASSLAGFPQNNEQFF	TGTGCCAGCAGTCTAGCGGGATTTCCACAAAACAATGAGCAGTTCTTC
TRBJ2-1	TRBD2	-	TRBV6-5	CASSSHGGYSYNEQFF	TGTGCCAGCAGTTCCCACGGGGGGTACTCCTACAATGAGCAGTTCTTC
TRBJ1-3	-	once	TRBV5-5	CASSKGQSGNTIYF	TGTGCCAGCAGTAAGGGGCAATCTGGAAACACCATATATTTT
TRBJ1-3	-	-	TRBV7-8	CASSLDPGSSSGNTIYF	TGTGCCAGCAGCTTAGATCCGGGGTCGAGCTCTGGAAACACCATATATTTT
TRBJ2-1	TRBD1	-	TRBV4-2	CASSQAGQGVHEQFF	TGTGCCAGCAGCCAAGCCGGACAGGGTGTCCATGAGCAGTTCTTC
TRBJ2-2	TRBD1	few	TRBV9	CASSPRDRVTGELFF	TGTGCCAGCAGCCCCCGGGACAGGGTGACCGGGGAGCTGTTTTTT
TRBJ2-7	TRBD2	-	TRBV29-1	CSVEPVAGGAYEQYF	TGCAGCGTTGAACCGGTAGCGGGAGGCGCCTACGAGCAGTACTTC
TRBJ1-5	-	-	TRBV4-1	CASSPQGPGGNQPQHF	TGCGCCAGCAGCCCCCAGGGGCCCGGAGGCAATCAGCCCCAGCATTTT
TRBJ2-2	TRBD1	few	TRBV6-5	CASTDRENTGELFF	TGTGCCAGCACGGACAGGGAGAACACCGGGGAGCTGTTTTTT
TRBJ2-5	TRBD2	-	TRBV19	CASSPRTSGRNQETQYF	TGTGCCAGTAGTCCGAGGACTAGCGGGAGGAACCAAGAGACCCAGTACTTC
TRBJ1-4	TRBD1	few	TRBV7-9	CASSLGSGGEINEKLFF	TGTGCCAGCAGCTTAGGGTCAGGGGGCGAAATTAATGAAAAACTGTTTTTT
TRBJ2-1	-	-	TRBV19	CASSIRGGFNEQFF	TGTGCCAGTAGTATTCGTGGGGGGTTCAATGAGCAGTTCTTC
TRBJ1-1	-	-	TRBV6-4	CASSENRAGAFF	TGTGCCAGCAGTGAAAACAGGGCAGGAGCTTTCTTT
TRBJ2-1	TRBD1	few	TRBV29-1	CSVEARTGVGNNEQFF	TGCAGCGTTGAAGCTAGGACAGGTGTAGGGAACAATGAGCAGTTCTTC
TRBJ2-3	TRBD2	-	TRBV27	CASSTGLAGGPDTQYF	TGTGCCAGCAGTACGGGACTAGCGGGAGGGCCCGATACGCAGTATTTT
TRBJ1-2	-	-	TRBV2	CASSEARGRPYYGYTF	TGTGCCAGCAGTGAAGCGCGGGGCAGGCCTTACTATGGCTACACCTTC
TRBJ1-5	TRBD1	-	TRBV27	CASSRTGMNNQPQHF	TGTGCCAGCAGTCGGACAGGGATGAACAATCAGCCCCAGCATTTT
TRBJ2-7	-	-	TRBV5-4	CASSLGRANEQYF	TGTGCCAGCAGCTTAGGCAGGGCGAACGAGCAGTACTTC
TRBJ2-3	TRBD2	many	TRBV6-1	CASSGLAGGPDTQYF	TGTGCCAGCAGTGGACTAGCGGGGGGGCCAGATACGCAGTATTTT
TRBJ1-3	-	-	TRBV30	CASNLPPGSPGNTIYF	TGTGCCTCCAACCTCCCTCCGGGGAGTCCTGGAAACACCATATATTTT
TRBJ2-7	TRBD2	-	TRBV5-6	CASSLGTGTRPNEQYF	TGTGCCAGCAGCTTGGGGACCGGGACTAGACCAAACGAGCAGTACTTC
TRBJ2-3	-	-	TRBV5-1	CASSLEGTRREQYF	TGCGCCAGCAGCTTGGAAGGGACTCGGAGGGAGCAGTATTTT